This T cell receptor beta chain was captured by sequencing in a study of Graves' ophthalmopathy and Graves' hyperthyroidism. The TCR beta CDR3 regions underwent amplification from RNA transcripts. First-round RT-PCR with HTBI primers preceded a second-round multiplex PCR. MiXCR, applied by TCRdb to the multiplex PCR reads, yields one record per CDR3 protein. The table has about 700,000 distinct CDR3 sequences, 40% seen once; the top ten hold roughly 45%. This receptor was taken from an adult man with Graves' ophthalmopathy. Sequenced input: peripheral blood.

The DNA of the CDR3 is TGTGCCAGCAGTCCCACGGGACTAAGCAGTGACGAGCAGTACTTC. It encodes CASSPTGLSSDEQYF. The chain combines TRBV2 with TRBJ2-7; 7 bases are shared with TRBD2. The CDR3 covers 15 residues. The V gene's germline CDR1 is SNHLY and CDR2 FYNNEI. J lost 5 bases, V lost 5 bases, and 12 bases had no gene match.